This TCR beta chain was captured in a study of blood T cell repertoires in COVID-19. Germline V CDR1 and CDR2: MNHEY, SVGAGI. The V segment lost 6 bases and the J segment 0 bases; nucleotides outside the gene matches: 5. This CDR3 has 15 residues. Per the original methods: Counts of nucleated cells, estimated from reference gene primer amplification, were obtained. Sequenced by immunoSEQ multiplex PCR; TCRdb stores in-frame clones only, minus some. V, J and clone size are those of that table, while D and trimming were read from the DNA. The table includes 68,000 or so clones, around 90% detected once.

The sequence derives from a woman between 50 and 59 years old with COVID-19, enrolled during active disease. The source material was peripheral blood. The chain joins TRBV6-5 to TRBJ2-7; 10 bases agree with TRBD2. CDR3 residues: CASSRGLADSYEQYF. CDR3 in DNA: TGTGCCAGCAGCCGAGGACTAGCGGACTCCTACGAGCAGTACTTC.